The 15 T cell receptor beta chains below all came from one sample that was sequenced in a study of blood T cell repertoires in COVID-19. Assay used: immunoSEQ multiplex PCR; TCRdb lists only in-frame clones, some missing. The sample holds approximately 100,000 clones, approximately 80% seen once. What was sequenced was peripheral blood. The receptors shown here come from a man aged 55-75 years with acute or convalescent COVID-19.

The CDR3 sequence: CASSLRQDPNYGYTF. DNA for the CDR3: TGTGCCAGCAGCTTAAGGCAGGATCCGAACTATGGCTACACCTTC. The chain has TRBV7-3 and TRBJ1-2; D ambiguous. The V and J ends lost 1 base and 2 bases respectively, with 11 bases between them. The CDR3 consists of 15 residues. Germline V gene sequence: CDR1 SGHTA, CDR2 FQGTGA.

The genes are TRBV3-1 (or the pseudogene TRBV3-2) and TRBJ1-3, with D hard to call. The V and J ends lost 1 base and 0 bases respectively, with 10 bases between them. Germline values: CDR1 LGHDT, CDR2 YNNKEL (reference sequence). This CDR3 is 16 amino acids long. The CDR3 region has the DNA TGTGCCAGCAGCCAAGGAAGTGGCCTCTCTGGAAACACCATATATTTT. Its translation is CASSQGSGLSGNTIYF.

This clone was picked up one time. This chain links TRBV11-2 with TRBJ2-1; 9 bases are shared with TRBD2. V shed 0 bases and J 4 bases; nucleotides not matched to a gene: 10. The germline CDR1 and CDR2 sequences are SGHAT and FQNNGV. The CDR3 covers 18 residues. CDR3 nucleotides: TGTGCCAGCAGCTTAGATTGGCTAGCGGGATTAGGATACAATGAGCAGTTCTTC. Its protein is CASSLDWLAGLGYNEQFF.

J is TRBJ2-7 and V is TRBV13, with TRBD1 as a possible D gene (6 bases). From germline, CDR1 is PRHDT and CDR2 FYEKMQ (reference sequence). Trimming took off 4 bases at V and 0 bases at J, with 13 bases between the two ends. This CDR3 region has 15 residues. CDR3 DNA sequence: TGTGCCAGCAGCTCAACTCAGGGGAGCTCCTACGAGCAGTACTTC. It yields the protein CASSSTQGSSYEQYF.

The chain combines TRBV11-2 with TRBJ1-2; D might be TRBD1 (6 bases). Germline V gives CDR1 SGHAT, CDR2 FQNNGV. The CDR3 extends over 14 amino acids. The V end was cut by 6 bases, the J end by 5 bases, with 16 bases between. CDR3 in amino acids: CASSQSQGWYGYTF. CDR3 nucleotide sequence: TGTGCCAGCAGTCAGTCGCAGGGGTGGTATGGCTACACCTTC.

This chain's CDR3 is CASSPTGQGTTEAFF. The CDR3 bases are TGTGCCAGCAGCCCAACCGGACAGGGGACCACTGAAGCTTTCTTT. This chain uses TRBV3-1 (or the pseudogene TRBV3-2) with TRBJ1-1; 9 nucleotides align to TRBD1. After removal of 4 bases from V and 4 bases from J, the junction contained 7 bases not matched to a gene. The germline V gene encodes CDR1 LGHDT and CDR2 YNNKEL (reference sequence). This CDR3 comprises 15 residues.

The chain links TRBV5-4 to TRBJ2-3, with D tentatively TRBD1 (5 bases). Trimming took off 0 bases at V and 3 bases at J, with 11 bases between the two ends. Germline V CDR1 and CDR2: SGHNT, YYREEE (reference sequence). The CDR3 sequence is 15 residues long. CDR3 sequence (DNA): TGTGCCAGCAGCTTGGCGACAGCAAAAACAGATACGCAGTATTTT. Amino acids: CASSLATAKTDTQYF.

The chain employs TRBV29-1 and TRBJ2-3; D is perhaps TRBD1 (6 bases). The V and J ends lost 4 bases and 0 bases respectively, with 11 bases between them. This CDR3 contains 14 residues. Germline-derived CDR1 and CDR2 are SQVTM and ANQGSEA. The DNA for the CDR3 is TGCAGCGTTGGAGGGACAATCAGCACAGATACGCAGTATTTT. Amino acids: CSVGGTISTDTQYF.

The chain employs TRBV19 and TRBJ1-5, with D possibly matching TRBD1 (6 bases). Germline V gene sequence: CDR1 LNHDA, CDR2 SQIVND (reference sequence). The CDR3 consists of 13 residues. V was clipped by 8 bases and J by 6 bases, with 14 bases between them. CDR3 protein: CASAYRVGQPQHF. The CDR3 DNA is TGTGCCAGTGCATACAGGGTAGGTCAGCCCCAGCATTTT.

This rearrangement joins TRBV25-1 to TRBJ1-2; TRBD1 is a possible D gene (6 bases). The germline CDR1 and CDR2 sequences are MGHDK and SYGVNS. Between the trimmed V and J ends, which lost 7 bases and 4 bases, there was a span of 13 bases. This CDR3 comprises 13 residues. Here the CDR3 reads CASTPTGTYGYTF. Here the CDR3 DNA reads TGTGCCAGCACCCCAACAGGGACCTATGGCTACACCTTC.

The CDR3 reads CASSPRTALGTEAFF. The CDR3 coding sequence is TGTGCCAGCAGTCCACGGACAGCCCTTGGCACTGAAGCTTTCTTT. This chain connects TRBV6-1 to TRBJ1-1; D possibly corresponds to TRBD1 (6 bases). Germline CDR1 and CDR2: MNHNS and SASEGT. V gave up 5 bases and J gave up 4 bases, with 17 bases separating them. The CDR3 covers 15 residues.

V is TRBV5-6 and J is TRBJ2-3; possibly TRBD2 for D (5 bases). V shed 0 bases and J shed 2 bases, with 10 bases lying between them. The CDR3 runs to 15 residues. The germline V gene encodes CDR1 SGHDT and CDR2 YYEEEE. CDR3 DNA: TGTGCCAGCAGCTTGGGAGAGGGTAACACAGATACGCAGTATTTT. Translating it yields CASSLGEGNTDTQYF.

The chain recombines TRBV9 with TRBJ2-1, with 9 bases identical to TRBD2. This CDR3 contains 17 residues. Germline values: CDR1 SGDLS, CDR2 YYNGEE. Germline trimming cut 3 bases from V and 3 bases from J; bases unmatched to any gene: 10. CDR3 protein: CASSGGATSGGYNEQFF. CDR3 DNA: TGTGCCAGCAGCGGAGGGGCGACTAGCGGAGGCTACAATGAGCAGTTCTTC.

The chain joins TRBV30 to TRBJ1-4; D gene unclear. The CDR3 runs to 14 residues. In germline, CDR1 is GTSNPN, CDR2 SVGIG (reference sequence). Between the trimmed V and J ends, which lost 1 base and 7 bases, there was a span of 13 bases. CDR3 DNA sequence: TGTGCCTGGAGTGACTATCCCGGGTCTGAAAAACTGTTTTTT. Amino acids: CAWSDYPGSEKLFF.

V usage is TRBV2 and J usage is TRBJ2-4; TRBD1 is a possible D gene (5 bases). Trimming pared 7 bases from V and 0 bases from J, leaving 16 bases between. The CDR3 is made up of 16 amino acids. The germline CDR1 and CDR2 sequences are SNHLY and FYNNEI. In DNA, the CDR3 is TGTGCCAGCACCCGCGACAGTGCTCTAGCCAAAAACATTCAGTACTTC. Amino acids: CASTRDSALAKNIQYF.